This section outlines one T cell receptor (beta chain) sequence together with its context. Its specific antigen is unknown. Per-base quality was not reported, and no clone a single base away is much larger than it. Between the V and J ends, shortened by 6 bases and 3 bases respectively, the junction contains 24 bases. The germline V gene sets CDR1 to ENHRY and CDR2 to SYGVKD. Including cysteine and phenylalanine, the CDR3 has 17 amino acids. The CDR3 DNA has 51 bases and is translated from base 1. These data come from a study of cytomegalovirus exposure and HLA in healthy donors (dated by TCRdb to 2017 to 2019). Study-level background: In an earlier analysis of 587 of the donors, around 290 Gb of sequence data and some 100 million unique TCR beta sequences from 150 million to 200 million T cells were reported. About 310 gigabases of sequencing data and 70 million to 85 million unique TCR sequences were included in an early release covering roughly 600 HLA-typed donors. Among the roughly 400 genotyped donors, approximately 77% belonged to the genetic ancestry cluster associated with self-reported Caucasian donors. The study aimed to test whether cataloging public T cell receptors could reveal signatures of past pathogen exposure. Using immunosequencing, the study profiled T cell repertoires from approximately 700 subjects and related those repertoires to cytomegalovirus serostatus. A separate validation cohort of roughly 120 different subjects was used in addition to the roughly 670-subject first cohort. To predict cytomegalovirus infection status, the study combined high-throughput TCR immunosequencing, statistical association of individual TCRs with disease status, and machine learning. A later analysis re-analyzed previously published TCR beta repertoires from several hundred donors and added high-resolution HLA genotyping to study TCR occurrence patterns. Rather than using new phenotypic data, the later analysis identified candidate immune exposures from TCR beta sequences and from how often those sequences occurred across donors. In an earlier analysis of 587 of the donors, high-throughput TCR beta sequencing was used to judge whether each TCR beta V gene segment behaved as functional or pseudogenic. Donor age, sex, ethnicity and CMV serostatus were compiled together with the repertoire data. Genome-wide SNP genotypes for about three fifths of the 666 donors were used in a later genetic analysis, which treated that subset as a discovery cohort. Every repertoire in the discovery cohort had been generated on one and the same sequencing platform. HLA typing covered class I and class II loci at four-digit resolution. Typing coverage differed by locus: A, B, C, DRB1 and DQB1 were typed in roughly 620-630 donors, DQA1 in 500 to 550, DPA1 in around 600, and DPB1 in 472. Because of strong linkage in the cohort, roughly five DR-DQ haplotypes were treated as single units for association and clustering. Among 300 to 500 genotyped donors of the cohort, an average of approximately 240,000 unique TCR beta nucleotide sequences was sequenced per donor, of which about 18% were non-productive. General conclusions and limits of the study: In a later genetic analysis, fewer N-insertions in productive TCRs were reported among donors in an Asian-associated ancestry cluster than the approximately 710-donor mean. Around 16 rarely observed V segments, including chromosome 9 orphons, were excluded from the earlier analysis of about 600 of the donors because counts were too low. In an earlier analysis of some 550 of the donors, most TCR beta V segments were observed in productive rearrangements about 87% or about 30% of the time, broadly matching IMGT annotations. Most TCR sequences were observed very rarely across donors, whereas some public TCRs were present in many individuals. A later analysis associated some 17,000 TCR beta sequences with specific HLA alleles at a false discovery rate of 0.05. Most CMV-associated TCR beta chains appeared to be HLA-restricted in a later analysis, and the HLA associations seemed to be driven largely by CMV exposure. Some IMGT-functional V segments, including TRBV6-2 and TRBV6-3, could not be distinguished by the 87-base-pair reads and were therefore excluded. V-gene and J-gene trimming of TCR beta chains was associated with a missense DCLRE1C variant in a later genetic analysis, and the association was replicated in an independent cohort. In vitro tests confirmed that a few of the cytomegalovirus-associated TCR beta chains recognize cytomegalovirus antigens. Strong co-occurrence of HLA alleles, especially DR and DQ, made assigning TCR associations to individual alleles difficult. A later analysis reported that several top co-occurrence clusters appeared linked to parvovirus B19, influenza, CMV and Epstein-Barr virus. The classifier was reported to diagnose cytomegalovirus status with high specificity and sensitivity in both the original cohort and the validation cohort. CMV serostatus was the only immune exposure information available for the cohort. The presence/absence analyses assumed that sequencing depth was roughly uniform across donors, and that assumption may not be true. Because HLA typing was unavailable for some donors at each locus, only the typed subset was used in association tests. According to a later analysis, TCR association rates differed among HLA loci, with DRB1 alleles showing the most associated TCRs and HLA-C alleles showing the fewest. In the study, about 150 TCR beta chains were listed as associated with cytomegalovirus. In a later analysis, HLA-associated TCR beta chains showed more clonal expansion and lower generation probabilities than non-associated chains that were equally common. A further reported finding was that TCR beta sequences accurately predicted the HLA-A and HLA-B alleles for most subjects in the first cohort. Linkage disequilibrium might explain the correlated functional status among segregating V segments, but an unknown experimental factor could not be ruled out. A cluster of highly shared sequence variants was judged likely to be a technical artifact of the sequencing pipeline. According to the authors, the approach could potentially be generalized to other disease states and immunological phenotypes. This cohort had only TCR beta chains sequenced, and the lack of alpha or paired-chain data limited which features could be detected.

Libraries came from the immunoSEQ multiplex PCR assay. For the multiplex PCR, a mixture combining 60 forward primers for TCR Vbeta segments and 13 reverse primers for TCR Jbeta segments was used. A multiplex PCR assay on genomic DNA amplified the CDR3 region of rearranged TCR beta genes. On the Illumina HiSeq System, the amplified TCR beta libraries were sequenced as 87-base-pair reads. Concerning the study's data processing: A later analysis tallied some 79 million unique TCR beta chains across the 700 or so repertoires, and around 12 million of those chains were shared by two or more donors. Raw reads were error-corrected and collapsed into unique sequences by a nearest-neighbor algorithm in which closely related sequences were merged to remove PCR and sequencing errors. Alignment of CDR3 sequences to IMGT reference sequences was used to assign V, D and J gene segments. For a sequence to be retained, a match of at least six nucleotides was required to both a V gene segment and a J gene segment. Rearrangements were called productive when the CDR3 lacked stop codons and stayed in frame with V and J; all others were non-productive. Following IMGT convention, CDR3 was defined as the stretch from the second conserved V-encoded cysteine to the conserved J-encoded phenylalanine. In an earlier analysis of around 540 of the donors, sequences lacking an unambiguous match to a single V gene segment were excluded. An earlier analysis of fewer than 750 of the donors classified V segments as functional when productive rearrangements were above 56.7% and as segregating when the standard deviation between donors was above 5%. A statistical classification framework was developed to diagnose cytomegalovirus status using the catalog of TCR beta chain sequences. In a later analysis, TCR nucleotide sequences were compared against IMGT/GENE-DB human TR gene sequences so that V and J genes could be assigned. A later analysis assigned CDR3 sequences and most-parsimonious VDJ recombination scenarios with the TCRdist pipeline. In a later analysis, every TCR beta chain was defined by the combination of its CDR3 amino acid sequence and its V-gene family, and reads without a unique V-gene family were dropped. A later analysis removed roughly 590 highly shared, low-generation-probability nucleotide sequences to deal with suspected cross-contamination and a sequencing artifact. A later analysis calculated a clonal expansion index for each public chain from normalized within-repertoire ranks of inferred template counts. Generation probabilities in a later analysis came from a VDJ recombination model fitted to out-of-frame rearrangements, and those results were checked against IGoR. In a later analysis, hypergeometric tests were used to score TCR-TCR, TCR-HLA and TCR-CMV co-occurrence, with a repertoire-size bias correction applied to TCR pairs. A later analysis estimated false discovery rates by permuting HLA or CMV assignments 20 times. In a later analysis, co-occurring TCRs were grouped using DBSCAN, and TCRdist sequence similarity was added for clustering within HLA-allele-positive subsets. Co-occurrence clustering excluded repertoires with fewer than 30,000 or more than 120,000 public chains, plus five with anomalous nucleotide sharing. Sourced from immuneACCESS, this table was stored by TCRdb with only in-frame sequences that have V and J called. A share of the clones is absent; for the studies checked, an unresolved V gene accounts for under half, and the remainder has no known explanation. The D gene and trimming were derived from the DNA, and the V and J assignments and clone size from that table. Within this sample are approximately 88,000 clones, with 60% to 85% of them counted one time only. Of the sample, under 7% falls within the top ten clones.

The cohort consisted of approximately 670 healthy bone marrow donors. All cohort members were sampled while nominally healthy, although unrecorded immune exposures were likely present. The donor was CMV seropositive and was included in the group of approximately 300 seropositive cohort members. Every donor gave a peripheral blood sample, and the peripheral blood mononuclear cells from that sample were used for TCR beta sequencing. Genomic DNA was extracted from the blood cell samples with the Qiagen DNeasy Blood Extraction Kit. The receptor was derived from a man in his late teens or twenties in good health and CMV-seropositive. The rearrangement combines TRBV10-3 with TRBJ2-7, and the D gene may be TRBD1, 7 bases matching. Specimen: PBMCs. The CDR3 reads as follows: CAIRTAGTDVPFYEQYF. The bases are TGTGCCATCAGAACCGCGGGGACAGACGTACCATTCTACGAGCAGTACTTC.